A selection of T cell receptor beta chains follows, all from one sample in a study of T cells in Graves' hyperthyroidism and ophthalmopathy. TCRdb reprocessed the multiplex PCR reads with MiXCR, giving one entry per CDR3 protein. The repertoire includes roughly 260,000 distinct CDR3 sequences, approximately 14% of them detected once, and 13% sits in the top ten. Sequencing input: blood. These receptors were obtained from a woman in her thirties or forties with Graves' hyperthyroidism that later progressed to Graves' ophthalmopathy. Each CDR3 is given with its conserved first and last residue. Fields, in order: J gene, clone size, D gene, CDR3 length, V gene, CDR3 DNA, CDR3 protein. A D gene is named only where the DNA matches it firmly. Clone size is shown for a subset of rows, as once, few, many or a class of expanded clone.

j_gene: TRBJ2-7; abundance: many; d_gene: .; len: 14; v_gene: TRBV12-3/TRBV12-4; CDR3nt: TGTGCCAGCAGTTTAGACAGGGTATCCTACGAGCAGTACTTC; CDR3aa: CASSLDRVSYEQYF
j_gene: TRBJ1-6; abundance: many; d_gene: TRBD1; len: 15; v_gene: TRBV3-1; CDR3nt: TGTGCCAGCAGCCAGGGACAGGGGAATAATTCACCCCTCCACTTT; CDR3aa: CASSQGQGNNSPLHF
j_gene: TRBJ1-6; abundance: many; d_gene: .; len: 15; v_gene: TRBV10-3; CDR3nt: TGTGCCATCAGGATCTCCGAGCGCGATAATTCACCCCTCCACTTT; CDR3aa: CAIRISERDNSPLHF
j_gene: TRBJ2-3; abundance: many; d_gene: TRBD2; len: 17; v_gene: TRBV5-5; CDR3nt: TGTGCCAGCAGCTTGGCAGTAACTAGCGGGAGAGCAGATACGCAGTATTTT; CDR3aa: CASSLAVTSGRADTQYF
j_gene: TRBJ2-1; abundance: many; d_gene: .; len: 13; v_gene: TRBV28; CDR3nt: TGTGCCAGCACCTATCCAGGCGAAAGTGAGCAGTTCTTC; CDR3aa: CASTYPGESEQFF
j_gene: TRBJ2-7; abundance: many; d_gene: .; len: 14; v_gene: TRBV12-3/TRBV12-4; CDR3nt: TGTGCCAGCAGTTTGGGGGGATACTCCTACGAGCAGTACTTC; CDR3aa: CASSLGGYSYEQYF
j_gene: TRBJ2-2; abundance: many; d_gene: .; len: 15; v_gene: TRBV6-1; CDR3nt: TGTGCCAGCACGGCTCGGATGGGAACGGACGGGGAGCTGTTTTTT; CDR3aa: CASTARMGTDGELFF
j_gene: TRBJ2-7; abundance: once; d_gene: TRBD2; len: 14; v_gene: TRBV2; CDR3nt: TGTGCCAGCAGAGCCGGGACTATCTTGAGCGAGCAGTACTTC; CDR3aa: CASRAGTILSEQYF
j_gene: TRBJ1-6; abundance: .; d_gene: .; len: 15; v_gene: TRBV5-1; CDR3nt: TGCGCCAGCAGCTTGTTTCACAGGGTTGATTCACCCCTCCACTTT; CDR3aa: CASSLFHRVDSPLHF
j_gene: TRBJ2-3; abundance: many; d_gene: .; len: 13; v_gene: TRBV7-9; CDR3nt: TGTGCCAGCAGCTTAGACCTAGCCCTCGGGCAGTATTTT; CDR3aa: CASSLDLALGQYF
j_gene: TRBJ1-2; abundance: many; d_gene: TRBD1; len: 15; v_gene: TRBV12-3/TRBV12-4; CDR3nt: TGTGCCAGCAGTTCCCCGACAGGGGGCAGGTATGGCTACACCTTC; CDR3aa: CASSSPTGGRYGYTF
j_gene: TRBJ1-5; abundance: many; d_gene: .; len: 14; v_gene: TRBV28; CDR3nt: TGTGCCAGCAGTTTATACCATAGCAATCAGCCCCAGCATTTT; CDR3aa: CASSLYHSNQPQHF
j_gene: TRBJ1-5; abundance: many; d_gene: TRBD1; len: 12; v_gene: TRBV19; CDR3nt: TGTGCCACGGGGACAGCAAATCAGCCCCAGCATTTT; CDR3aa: CATGTANQPQHF
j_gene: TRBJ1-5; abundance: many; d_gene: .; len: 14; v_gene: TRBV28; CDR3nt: TGTGCCAGCAGTTCGCCCTGGGGCAATCAGCCCCAGCATTTT; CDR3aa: CASSSPWGNQPQHF
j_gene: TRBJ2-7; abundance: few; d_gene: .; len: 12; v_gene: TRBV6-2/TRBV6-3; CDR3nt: TGTGCCAGCAGGAGGGACATCTACGAGCAGTACTTC; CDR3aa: CASRRDIYEQYF
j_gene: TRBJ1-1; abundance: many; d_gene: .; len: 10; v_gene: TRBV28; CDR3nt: TGTGCCAGCAGTTTCCTGTCAGCTTTCTTT; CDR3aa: CASSFLSAFF
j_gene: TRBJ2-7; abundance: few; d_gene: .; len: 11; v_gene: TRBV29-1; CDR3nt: TGCAGCGTGGGGCGGAGGGGGGAGCAGTACTTC; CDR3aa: CSVGRRGEQYF
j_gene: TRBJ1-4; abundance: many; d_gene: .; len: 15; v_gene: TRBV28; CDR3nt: TGTGCCAGCAGTTTAGGTACCGGGAGTGATGAAAAACTGTTTTTT; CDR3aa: CASSLGTGSDEKLFF
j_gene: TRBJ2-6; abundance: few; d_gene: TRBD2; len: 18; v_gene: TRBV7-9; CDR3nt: TGTGCCAGCAGCTTGGGGAGCGGGAGGGCCCCTGGGGCCAACGTCCTGACTTTC; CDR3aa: CASSLGSGRAPGANVLTF
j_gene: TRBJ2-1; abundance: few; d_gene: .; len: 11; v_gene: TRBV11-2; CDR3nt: TGTGCCAGCAGCCACGGCACTCAGCAGTTCTTC; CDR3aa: CASSHGTQQFF